This T cell receptor beta chain was identified during a study of graft-versus-host responses after intestinal transplantation. The overall study: Every recipient underwent anti-thymocyte globulin induction, then tacrolimus and steroids for about three years.

Clones were read by immunoSEQ multiplex PCR, and TCRdb kept only the in-frame ones, dropping some. This sample has roughly 100,000 clones; under 95% occur once, and the top ten carry around 0.07%. Trimming stripped 0 bases from V and 8 bases from J, with 8 bases between. The CDR3 has 12 amino acids. CDR1 is SGHDT and CDR2 is YYEEEE in the germline V gene. With respect to this clone: Its specificity is unknown.

The TCR originated in a human donor who was the organ donor for an intestinal transplant. The material sequenced was unstimulated CD8+ T cells sorted from spleen or lymph node cells, taken before transplant. The V and J genes are TRBV5-6 and TRBJ1-2, with a possible D match to TRBD1 (6 bases). This CDR3 reads CASSLGQGGYTF. In DNA, the CDR3 is TGTGCCAGCAGCTTGGGCCAGGGGGGCTACACCTTC.